This note documents a single TCR beta chain sequence. CDR3 length: 12 amino acids. V was shortened by 3 bases and J by 0 bases, with 3 bases between the two germline ends. These data originate in a study of blood T cell repertoires in COVID-19. The wider study: Italy, Spain and the United States were the sources of the convalescent and acute COVID-19 samples.

The cohort comprised adults aged about 18 to 90 years residing in 20 to 30 US areas. Participants reported their clinical history, and cohort assignment relied on those reports. As originally analysed: Nucleated cell counts were estimated from reference gene primer amplification. The method was immunoSEQ multiplex PCR; TCRdb's version includes in-frame clones alone and lacks a portion of them. The V and J calls and clone size come from that table; D and trimming were worked out from the DNA. The sample includes under 200,000 clones, about 80% seen only once; the top ten take approximately 3.6%. The TCR originated in a woman in her fifties or sixties who had recovered from COVID-19. The sequencing sample was made of PBMCs or T cells enriched from blood (not recorded which). This rearrangement joins TRBV12-3 or TRBV12-4 to TRBJ2-7; no definite D call. The CDR3 coding sequence is TGTGCCAGCAGTTTCGGCTCCTACGAGCAGTACTTC. This codes for CASSFGSYEQYF.